Each of the 19 T cell receptor beta chains below was sequenced from the same sample in a study of siplizumab effects on memory and regulatory T cells. Using immunoSEQ multiplex PCR, the repertoire was profiled, and TCRdb retains in-frame clones only, with some absent. The table lists 95,000 to 130,000 clones, 90% to 95% of them singletons. Sequenced sample: non-Treg CD4+ T cells sorted from blood. All receptors come from a human donor in good health.

V and J are TRBV7-8 and TRBJ2-6; 8 nucleotides match TRBD1. From germline, CDR1 is SGHVS and CDR2 FQNEAQ. The trim removed 1 base at V and 4 bases at J, leaving 6 bases unmatched. The CDR3 has 17 amino acids. The CDR3 coding sequence is TGTGCCAGCAGCTTAGTTCAGGGGGCTGAAGGGGCCAACGTCCTGACTTTC. Translation: CASSLVQGAEGANVLTF.

This clone showed up just once. The rearrangement joins TRBV7-9 to TRBJ1-2; D might be TRBD1 (5 bases). V gave up 3 bases and J gave up 5 bases, with 22 bases separating them. Germline CDR1 SEHNR, CDR2 FQNEAQ (reference sequence). CDR3 length: 17 amino acids. The CDR3 here is CASSFLSGGFFHYGYTF. CDR3 coding DNA: TGTGCCAGCAGCTTCCTCAGCGGGGGTTTTTTCCATTATGGCTACACCTTC.

J is TRBJ1-4 and V is TRBV2; D possibly corresponds to TRBD1 (6 bases). Trimming removed 7 bases at V and 0 bases at J, with 15 bases between. Germline V gene sequence: CDR1 SNHLY, CDR2 FYNNEI. CDR3 length equals 16 residues. This CDR3 reads CASTAGGGTTNEKLFF. In nucleotides, the CDR3 is TGTGCCAGCACCGCCGGCGGGGGCACAACTAATGAAAAACTGTTTTTT.

V and J are TRBV6-1 and TRBJ2-1; 10 nucleotides match TRBD2. The CDR3 totals 15 residues. V trimming: 6 bases; J trimming: 9 bases; junction bases outside the gene matches: 11. Germline values: CDR1 MNHNS, CDR2 SASEGT. Written as DNA, the CDR3 is TGTGCCAGCAGGCGAGCTAGCGGGAGATCTTTTGAGCAGTTCTTC. Amino acids: CASRRASGRSFEQFF.

The rearrangement links TRBV6-1 to TRBJ1-2; D possibly corresponds to TRBD1 (6 bases). The CDR3 length is 15 residues. Trimming took 0 bases from V and 2 from J, leaving 10 bases between them. From germline, CDR1 is MNHNS and CDR2 SASEGT. Here the CDR3 DNA reads TGTGCCAGCAGTGAAGCGCACGGGGGCAACTATGGCTACACCTTC. Translation: CASSEAHGGNYGYTF.

V gene TRBV5-6 combines with J gene TRBJ2-6; D possibly matches TRBD1 or TRBD2 (5 bases each). Germline assignment: CDR1 SGHDT and CDR2 YYEEEE. The CDR3 is 19 amino acids. The V and J ends lost 1 base and 2 bases respectively, with 19 bases between them. The CDR3 protein is CASSLTVGPSGPGANVLTF. The CDR3 nucleotides read TGTGCCAGCAGCTTGACGGTTGGACCTTCGGGACCTGGGGCCAACGTCCTGACTTTC.

The rearrangement uses TRBV7-2 and TRBJ2-2, with no clear D. From germline, CDR1 is SGHTA and CDR2 FQGNSA. The CDR3 consists of 13 residues. V was pared by 5 bases and J by 3 bases, with 7 bases between. Written as DNA, the CDR3 is TGTGCCAGCAGCCCACAGTACACCGGGGAGCTGTTTTTT. Residues: CASSPQYTGELFF. Combining the CDR3 with reference TRBV7-2 and TRBJ2-2 gives the whole variable domain GAGVSQSPSNKVTEKGKDVELRCDPISGHTALYWYRQSLGQGLEFLIYFQGNSAPDKSGLPSDRFSAERTGGSVSTLTIQRTQQEDSAVYLCASSPQYTGELFFGEGSRLTVL.

J is TRBJ2-3 and V is TRBV5-4; 14 bases are a match to TRBD2. CDR1 is SGHNT, CDR2 YYREEE, per germline (reference sequence). This CDR3 is built from 17 residues. V was pared by 5 bases and J by 4 bases, with 9 bases of the junction left unmatched. The DNA of the CDR3 is TGTGCCAGCAGACAGGGACTAGCGGGAGCTAGTGCAGATACGCAGTATTTT. It encodes CASRQGLAGASADTQYF. The complete variable domain, with remaining parts taken from reference TRBV5-4 and TRBJ2-3, reads ETGVTQSPTHLIKTRGQQVTLRCSSQSGHNTVSWYQQALGQGPQFIFQYYREEENGRGNFPPRFSGLQFPNYSSELNVNALELDDSALYLCASRQGLAGASADTQYFGPGTRLTVL.

The chain recombines TRBV5-1 with TRBJ1-2; D gene ambiguous. Looked up from germline, CDR1 is SGHRS and CDR2 is YFSETQ. This CDR3 region has 15 residues. Trimming removed 0 bases from V and 11 bases from J, with 20 bases in between. Here the CDR3 reads CASSLDPSAEQTYTF. CDR3 coding DNA: TGCGCCAGCAGCTTGGATCCCTCGGCAGAGCAAACTTACACCTTC.

This clone has just one count. The chain has TRBV5-1 and TRBJ2-7, with D uncertain. V lost 0 bases, J lost 2 bases, and 6 bases lay in between. This CDR3 has 13 residues. Germline-derived CDR1 and CDR2 are SGHRS and YFSETQ. CDR3 DNA sequence: TGCGCCAGCAGCTTGGGCCACCCCTACGAGCAGTACTTC. This gives the protein CASSLGHPYEQYF.

This rearrangement joins TRBV7-2 to TRBJ2-1; 13 positions agree with TRBD2. Trimming removed 5 bases from V and 5 bases from J; junction bases left unmatched: 3. The CDR3 sequence is 15 residues long. Looked up from germline, CDR1 is SGHTA and CDR2 is FQGNSA. The CDR3 sequence: CASSRTSGRNNEQFF. The CDR3 bases are TGTGCCAGCAGCAGGACTAGCGGGAGAAACAATGAGCAGTTCTTC.

This clone turned up a few times. The rearrangement joins TRBV30 to TRBJ1-4; D is uncertain. V was trimmed by 6 bases and J by 4 bases, leaving 15 bases between them. The CDR3 covers 14 residues. From germline, CDR1 is GTSNPN and CDR2 SVGIG (reference sequence). Here the CDR3 reads CACLDGPSNEKLFF. CDR3 DNA: TGTGCCTGTTTGGACGGACCCAGTAATGAAAAACTGTTTTTT.

The genes are TRBV29-1 and TRBJ2-7; D is possibly TRBD2 (7 bases). Germline assignment: CDR1 SQVTM and CDR2 ANQGSEA. Trimming left V 6 bases short and J 1 base short, with 19 bases between. This CDR3 has 15 amino acids. The CDR3 region has the DNA TGCAGCGTCCGGCGTAAGGGGGGGGGATCCTACGAGCAGTACTTC. Amino acids: CSVRRKGGGSYEQYF.

This chain uses TRBV5-1 with TRBJ1-6; no firm D call. This CDR3 region has 13 residues. Trimming stripped 0 bases from V and 8 bases from J, with 6 bases between. Germline CDR1 reads SGHRS; CDR2 reads YFSETQ. The CDR3 DNA sequence: TGCGCCAGCAGCTTGGGCAGTTATTCACCCCTCCACTTT. The encoded protein is CASSLGSYSPLHF.

This clone appeared once. V usage is TRBV5-1 and J usage is TRBJ2-3; the D is unclear. Trimming left V 0 bases short and J 2 bases short, with 10 bases between. The CDR3 is made up of 15 amino acids. Germline CDR1 is SGHRS and CDR2 is YFSETQ. CDR3 coding DNA: TGCGCCAGCAGCTTGGGTGGGGATCACACAGATACGCAGTATTTT. Amino acid sequence: CASSLGGDHTDTQYF.

For the CDR3, the DNA is TGTGCCAGCAGCTCGACTAGCGGCCACTACAATGAGCAGTTCTTC. It is translated as CASSSTSGHYNEQFF. The J gene is TRBJ2-1, the V gene TRBV7-9; 9 bases are shared with TRBD2. With 4 bases clipped from V and 3 bases from J, the junction kept 4 bases outside the gene matches. Germline V gene sequence: CDR1 SEHNR, CDR2 FQNEAQ (reference sequence). There are 15 residues in the CDR3.

CDR3 nucleotides: TGTGCCAGCTCACCACCGGGGCTAGCGGGAGCCAATGAGCAGTTCTTC. Translated, it gives CASSPPGLAGANEQFF. The chain joins TRBV18 to TRBJ2-1; 10 bases map to TRBD2. The CDR3 is 16 amino acids. Germline trimming cut 0 bases from V and 6 bases from J; bases unmatched to any gene: 5. In germline, CDR1 is KGHSH, CDR2 LQKENI.

The chain has TRBV6-4 and TRBJ2-1; maybe TRBD1 (5 bases). Germline V lookup: CDR1 MRHNA, CDR2 SNTAGT. V lost 2 bases, J lost 9 bases, and 11 bases lay in between. This CDR3 spans 13 amino acids. The CDR3 is CASSDPPRGEQFF. The CDR3 DNA is TGTGCCAGCAGTGACCCTCCAAGGGGTGAGCAGTTCTTC.

The chain joins TRBV6-5 to TRBJ2-7; D unresolved. Germline lookup yields CDR1 MNHEY and CDR2 SVGAGI. CDR3 length: 16 amino acids. Trimming stripped 0 bases from V and 0 bases from J, with 12 bases between. DNA of the CDR3: TGTGCCAGCAGTTACTCTTTAACAGTCCCCTCCTACGAGCAGTACTTC. This codes for CASSYSLTVPSYEQYF.